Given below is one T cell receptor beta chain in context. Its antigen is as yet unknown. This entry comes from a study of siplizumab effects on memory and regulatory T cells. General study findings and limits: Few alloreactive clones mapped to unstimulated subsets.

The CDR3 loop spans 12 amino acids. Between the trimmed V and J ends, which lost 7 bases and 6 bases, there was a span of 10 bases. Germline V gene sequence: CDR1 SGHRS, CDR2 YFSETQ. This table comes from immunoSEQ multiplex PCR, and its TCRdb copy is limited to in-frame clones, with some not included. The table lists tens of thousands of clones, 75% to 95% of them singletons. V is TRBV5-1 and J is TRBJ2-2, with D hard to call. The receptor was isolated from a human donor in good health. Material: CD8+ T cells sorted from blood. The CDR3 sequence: CASGDRAGELFF. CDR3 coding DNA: TGCGCCAGCGGCGACCGGGCCGGGGAGCTGTTTTTT.